Sequencing of this T cell receptor beta chain was carried out in a study of T cells in Graves' hyperthyroidism and ophthalmopathy. This clonotype was recorded at least ten times. The CDR3 has 15 amino acids. CDR1 SGDLS and CDR2 YYNGEE come from the germline V gene. Unmatched junction bases numbered 7, after V lost 0 bases and J lost 8 bases. The study defined stable Graves' hyperthyroidism as no ophthalmopathy progression within 18 months. Lactation, pregnancy, other autoimmune disease or uncontrolled infection excluded patients. Clinical symptoms, serum thyroxine, TRAb, thyroid ultrasound and orbital computed tomography established diagnosis. Fresh 10 ml peripheral blood yielded PBMCs. Amplified TCR beta CDR3 regions derived from RNA transcripts. A set of HTBI primers served as the primers for a first-round RT-PCR of the TCR CDR3. TCRdb independently ran MiXCR on the multiplex PCR reads; one entry per CDR3 protein. The sample has around 700,000 distinct CDR3 sequences; just over 35% are singletons.

The chain recombines TRBV9 with TRBJ1-4, with TRBD1 matching 7 bases. Input material: blood. The receptor's source is a woman aged 40 to 50 with Graves' hyperthyroidism. The CDR3 protein is CASSVGDRVEEKLFF. The CDR3 coding sequence is TGTGCCAGCAGCGTAGGCGACAGGGTTGAGGAAAAACTGTTTTTT.